One and the same sample provided the 10 T cell receptor beta chains below, sequenced in a study of blood T cell repertoires in COVID-19 (TCRdb year 2020). The protocol used for the library was the immunoSEQ multiplex PCR assay. TCRdb obtained this table from immuneACCESS and retained in-frame rearrangements with V and J assigned. These tables miss some clones; where compared with another copy, unresolved V genes account for less than half of the shortfall, and the remainder is unexplained. The table for this sample lists 200,000 to 250,000 clones; approximately 91% of them were counted only once. The ten biggest clones cover approximately 2% of the sample. The source material was peripheral blood. The source of these receptors is a middle-aged woman who had recovered from COVID-19.

The sample holds a few counts of this clone. The chain has TRBV5-4 and TRBJ2-6; possibly TRBD1 for D (5 bases). The germline V gene has CDR1 SGHNT and CDR2 YYREEE (reference sequence). Trimming left V 4 bases short and J 0 bases short, with 8 bases between. The CDR3 runs to 15 residues. CDR3 loop: CASSPDNSGANVLTF. The CDR3 coding sequence is TGTGCCAGCAGCCCGGACAACTCTGGGGCCAACGTCCTGACTTTC.

With regard to this clone: Additional DNA sequences in this sample encode the identical CDR3. The chain joins TRBV4-3 to TRBJ1-1; D is unresolved. This CDR3 region has 15 residues. V lost 0 bases and J 1 base, leaving 9 bases between the germline ends. CDR1 is LGHNA, CDR2 YSLEER, per germline. CDR3 DNA sequence: TGCGCCAGCAGCCAAGATCGGGGAGGGAACACTGAAGCTTTCTTT. The encoded protein is CASSQDRGGNTEAFF.

The chain carries TRBV25-1 and TRBJ1-6; tentatively, D is TRBD1 (6 bases). The CDR3 spans 15 residues. Trimming took off 6 bases at V and 14 bases at J, with 23 bases between the two ends. In germline, CDR1 is MGHDK, CDR2 SYGVNS. The CDR3 region is CASRPAAGVSLALHF. The CDR3 DNA sequence: TGTGCCAGCAGACCAGCAGCAGGGGTTTCATTAGCCCTCCACTTT.

The CDR3 region has the DNA TGTGCCAGCAGGGGGCTAGCGGGAGCAGTCGGGGAGCTGTTTTTT. Translating gives CASRGLAGAVGELFF. The chain combines TRBV2 with TRBJ2-2; 10 bases are a match to TRBD2. V shed 6 bases, J shed 7 bases, and the junction held 8 bases outside the gene matches. The germline V gene has CDR1 SNHLY and CDR2 FYNNEI. CDR3 length: 15 amino acids.

This chain connects TRBV7-9 to TRBJ1-1; 8 bases match TRBD1. Trimming at V came to 1 base and at J to 5 bases, leaving 6 bases not matched to a gene. The CDR3 is 15 amino acids. CDR1 SEHNR and CDR2 FQNEAQ come from the germline V gene (reference sequence). The CDR3 here is CASSLEGTGKTEAFF. CDR3 bases: TGTGCCAGCAGCTTAGAGGGGACAGGAAAGACTGAAGCTTTCTTT.

This rearrangement joins TRBV6-2 or TRBV6-3 to TRBJ1-1; 7 positions match TRBD1. The CDR3 runs to 14 residues. V dropped 4 bases and J dropped 6; count of bases not matched to a gene: 8. Germline CDR1 MNHEY, CDR2 SVGEGT. CDR3 loop: CASSSVQGHPEAFF. For the CDR3, the DNA is TGTGCCAGCAGTTCCGTACAGGGGCACCCTGAAGCTTTCTTT.

This sequence joins TRBV5-1 and TRBJ2-1; possibly TRBD2 for D (5 bases). Germline V gene data show CDR1 as SGHRS and CDR2 as YFSETQ. The CDR3 contains 15 residues. Trimming stripped 0 bases from V and 0 bases from J, with 7 bases between. CDR3 sequence reads: CASSLDRGSYNEQFF. The CDR3 coding sequence is TGCGCCAGCAGCTTGGACCGGGGCTCCTACAATGAGCAGTTCTTC.

The chain has TRBV4-2 and TRBJ2-7; TRBD2 agrees at 9 bases. There are 18 residues in the CDR3. The germline CDR1 and CDR2 sequences are LGHNA and YNFKEQ. V lost 3 bases and J lost 1; bases outside the gene matches: 13. The CDR3 protein is CASSHELAGRVDSYEQYF. As DNA, the CDR3 is TGTGCCAGCAGCCATGAACTAGCGGGCCGAGTAGATTCCTACGAGCAGTACTTC.

The V and J genes are TRBV28 and TRBJ1-5; 11 bases match TRBD1. Unmatched junction bases numbered 5, after V lost 5 bases and J lost 2 bases. The CDR3 totals 16 residues. CDR1 and CDR2 (germline): MDHEN, SYDVKM. Here the CDR3 reads CASSGPGQGGNQPQHF. In DNA, the CDR3 is TGTGCCAGCAGTGGACCGGGACAGGGGGGCAATCAGCCCCAGCATTTT.

The chain employs TRBV5-4 and TRBJ2-2; possible D gene TRBD1, 6 bases. V lost 4 bases to trimming and J lost 6 bases, with 16 bases between them. CDR1 is SGHNT, CDR2 YYREEE, per germline (reference sequence). There are 15 residues in the CDR3. The CDR3 here is CASSPKTGPPGELFF. The DNA of the CDR3 is TGTGCCAGCAGCCCAAAGACAGGTCCGCCCGGGGAGCTGTTTTTT.